This TCR beta chain was obtained from a study of blood T cell repertoires in COVID-19. The wider study: Samples taken during acute and convalescent COVID-19 were collected in the United States, Italy and Spain. The cDNA or gDNA used as material had been derived from T cells, B-cell-depleted T cells, or PBMCs.

As processed by the authors: By means of reference gene primer amplification, nucleated cell counts were estimated. Produced via immunoSEQ multiplex PCR; TCRdb's table is partial and in-frame only. The DNA gave D and trimming, while V, J and clone size come from that table. This sample has tens of thousands of clones, with 83% found just once. CDR1 SGHDT and CDR2 YYEEEE come from the germline V gene. Trimming stripped 1 base from V and 2 bases from J, with 13 bases between. The CDR3 extends over 15 amino acids. V and J are TRBV5-6 and TRBJ2-7; D may be TRBD1 (5 bases). This receptor was taken from a woman aged 60-70 years with acute or convalescent COVID-19. Sequencing was carried out using peripheral blood. The CDR3 DNA reads TGTGCCAGCAGCTTGATTGGCCAGGGAACCTACGAGCAGTACTTC. It specifies CASSLIGQGTYEQYF.